One sample yielded the 15 T cell receptor beta chains listed below, sequenced in a study of shared clonotypes between healthy human individuals. Repertoires were generated with immunoSEQ multiplex PCR, while TCRdb's copy carries only in-frame clones and drops some. The repertoire holds 2.3 million or so clones, with over 90% as singletons. The sample taken for sequencing was naive CD4+ T cells from PBMCs. Indicated subset: CD45RA+ positively selected. These receptors all stem from a man younger than 35 in good health. Some clones in this sample may be carry-over from other donors' samples.

The chain recombines TRBV15 with TRBJ1-5; D is possibly TRBD1 (5 bases). The V and J ends lost 5 bases and 3 bases respectively, with 5 bases between them. The germline gives CDR1 LNHNV, CDR2 YYDKDF (reference sequence). This CDR3 has 12 residues. For the CDR3, the DNA is TGTGCCACCAGCGGACACAATCAGCCCCAGCATTTT. Translating gives CATSGHNQPQHF.

J is TRBJ2-5 and V is TRBV19; D is perhaps TRBD2 (7 bases). Germline V gene data show CDR1 as LNHDA and CDR2 as SQIVND (reference sequence). The CDR3 is 17 residues long. V was clipped by 4 bases and J by 1 base, with 19 bases between them. The CDR3 here is CASSTPRSGGIQETQYF. Here the CDR3 DNA reads TGTGCCAGTAGTACGCCGCGGTCGGGGGGCATCCAAGAGACCCAGTACTTC. The whole variable domain, remainder taken from reference TRBV19 and TRBJ2-5, is DGGITQSPKYLFRKEGQNVTLSCEQNLNHDAMYWYRQDPGQGLRLIYYSQIVNDFQKGDIAEGYSVSREKKESFPLTVTSAQKNPTAFYLCASSTPRSGGIQETQYFGPGTRLLVL.

This clone appeared a few times. J is TRBJ1-1 and V is TRBV28; TRBD1 matches at 9 bases. The CDR3 is 16 amino acids. With V trimmed by 5 bases and J by 0 bases, 7 bases remained unmatched. Per germline, CDR1 MDHEN and CDR2 SYDVKM. For the CDR3, the DNA is TGTGCCAGCAGTGCACAGGGGGCGGGGGTGAACACTGAAGCTTTCTTT. This encodes CASSAQGAGVNTEAFF.

To note about this clone: The sample carries other DNA sequences with the same CDR3. The rearrangement links TRBV7-2 to TRBJ2-7; D is perhaps TRBD2 (5 bases). The V gene lost 0 bases and the J gene lost 2 bases, with 5 bases spanning the gap. Germline V lookup: CDR1 SGHTA, CDR2 FQGNSA. The CDR3 runs to 13 residues. The CDR3 DNA reads TGTGCCAGCAGCTTAGCGGGAGCCTACGAGCAGTACTTC. It specifies CASSLAGAYEQYF.

The V gene is TRBV29-1, the J gene TRBJ2-1; 11 bases agree with TRBD2. Germline CDR1 SQVTM, CDR2 ANQGSEA. The CDR3 runs to 14 residues. The V segment lost 4 bases and the J segment 7 bases; nucleotides outside the gene matches: 6. The CDR3 nucleotides read TGCAGCGTTGGAGGTAGACTAGCGGGGAATGAGCAGTTCTTC. Translation gives CSVGGRLAGNEQFF.

This chain links TRBV19 with TRBJ1-5; D remains ambiguous. Germline V gene sequence: CDR1 LNHDA, CDR2 SQIVND (reference sequence). V lost 4 bases to trimming and J lost 7 bases, with 5 bases between them. The CDR3 has 11 amino acids. Written as DNA, the CDR3 is TGTGCCAGTAGTAAAGAACAGCCCCAGCATTTT. Encoded protein: CASSKEQPQHF.

The chain is built from TRBV7-2 and TRBJ1-4; 7 nucleotides match TRBD1. This CDR3 region has 15 residues. V lost 5 bases, J lost 7 bases, and 10 bases stayed unmatched. Germline V gene data show CDR1 as SGHTA and CDR2 as FQGNSA. DNA of the CDR3: TGTGCCAGCAGCCTTTCGACAGGGCTAGGTGAAAAACTGTTTTTT. It codes for CASSLSTGLGEKLFF.

The rearrangement uses TRBV7-3 and TRBJ2-2; TRBD1 agrees at 9 bases. Germline assignment: CDR1 SGHTA and CDR2 FQGTGA. With V trimmed by 5 bases and J by 3 bases, 1 base remained unmatched. This CDR3 region has 14 residues. CDR3 protein: CASSRTGDTGELFF. For the CDR3, the DNA is TGTGCCAGCAGCCGGACAGGGGACACCGGGGAGCTGTTTTTT.

This clone has just one count. The chain couples TRBV6-1 to TRBJ2-7; D is unresolved. This CDR3 comprises 12 residues. Germline V lookup: CDR1 MNHNS, CDR2 SASEGT. Deletions cut 2 bases from V and 12 bases from J, with 14 bases between. The CDR3 region is CASSERADPLYF. The CDR3 nucleotides read TGTGCCAGCAGTGAAAGAGCAGATCCGCTGTACTTC.

Concerning this clone: The same CDR3 can be traced to other DNA sequences in this sample. The V and J genes are TRBV5-4 and TRBJ2-5, with 7 nucleotides matching TRBD1. This CDR3 comprises 13 residues. V lost 1 base and J lost 3; bases outside the gene matches: 0. Looked up from germline, CDR1 is SGHNT and CDR2 is YYREEE (reference sequence). CDR3 DNA sequence: TGTGCCAGCAGCTTGCAGGGGGAAGAGACCCAGTACTTC. Translating it yields CASSLQGEETQYF.

The CDR3 loop is CASSPPGGLYNEQFF. DNA of the CDR3: TGTGCCAGCAGTCCGCCCGGGGGCCTATACAATGAGCAGTTCTTC. The chain links TRBV2 to TRBJ2-1; D may match TRBD1 or TRBD2 (6 bases each). V was shortened by 5 bases and J by 4 bases, with 15 bases between the two germline ends. CDR3 length: 15 amino acids. Germline CDR1 is SNHLY and CDR2 is FYNNEI.

This clone was detected only a few times. The CDR3 DNA reads as TGTGCCAGCAGTCCGAAATCCAGCTCCTACGAGCAGTACTTC. It yields the protein CASSPKSSSYEQYF. The chain uses TRBV27 and TRBJ2-7; no firm D call. CDR1 is MNHEY, CDR2 SMNVEV, per germline (reference sequence). Deletions cut 5 bases from V and 0 bases from J, with 11 bases between. This CDR3 is built from 14 residues.

The chain links TRBV28 to TRBJ2-7; maybe TRBD2 (6 bases). V shed 6 bases and J shed 11 bases, with 23 bases lying between them. Germline-derived CDR1 and CDR2 are MDHEN and SYDVKM. This CDR3 region has 14 residues. CDR3 residues: CASSSGVAHEVEYF. The CDR3 DNA is TGTGCCAGCAGCTCGGGAGTTGCCCACGAAGTGGAGTACTTC.

About this clone: Other DNA variants within this sample encode the same CDR3. The chain joins TRBV7-2 to TRBJ1-2; TRBD1 might be the D (5 bases). The CDR3 sequence is 13 residues long. From germline, CDR1 is SGHTA and CDR2 FQGNSA. Trimming cost V 0 bases and J 8 bases, with 10 bases left between them. CDR3 amino acids: CASSLARAGGYTF. The CDR3 DNA sequence: TGTGCCAGCAGCTTAGCCAGGGCGGGCGGCTACACCTTC.

V usage is TRBV9 and J usage is TRBJ2-3, with 8 bases aligning to TRBD2. With V trimmed by 4 bases and J by 2 bases, 6 bases remained unmatched. The CDR3 spans 15 residues. Germline lookup yields CDR1 SGDLS and CDR2 YYNGEE. CDR3: CASSPLAGITDTQYF. The CDR3 DNA reads as TGTGCCAGCAGCCCTTTAGCGGGAATCACAGATACGCAGTATTTT.